This T cell receptor beta chain comes out of a study of blood T cell repertoires in COVID-19. Here immunoSEQ multiplex PCR was the method, and the copy in TCRdb shows in-frame clones only, minus some. The sample lists a few hundred thousand clones, roughly 89% occurring once. Cohort assignment relied on participant-reported clinical history. The ends were cut back, 6 bases at V and 3 bases at J, with 12 bases in the middle. The CDR3 runs 14 residues. Germline V gene data show CDR1 as SNHLY and CDR2 as FYNNEI. The sequence derives from a woman younger than 30 with acute COVID-19. J is TRBJ1-5 and V is TRBV2, with D possibly being TRBD1 (5 bases). Sequenced material: PBMCs or T cells enriched from blood (not recorded which). CDR3 residues: CASRAGLTNQPQHF. CDR3 sequence (DNA): TGTGCCAGCAGGGCGGGACTGACCAATCAGCCCCAGCATTTT.